This T cell receptor beta chain was observed in a study of blood T cell repertoires in COVID-19. Study overall: Samples came from the United States, Italy and Spain, spanning acute and convalescent COVID-19. T cells, B-cell-depleted T cells, or PBMCs supplied cDNA or gDNA.

Per germline, CDR1 SGHAT and CDR2 FQNNGV. Trimming left V 6 bases short and J 5 bases short, with 16 bases between. CDR3 size: 14 residues. Sequenced by immunoSEQ multiplex PCR; TCRdb stores in-frame clones only, minus some. The repertoire holds around 200,000 clones, with 65% to 90% as singletons. The rearrangement uses TRBV11-2 and TRBJ1-2; D unresolved. Sequencing was done on a sample of peripheral blood. This sequence originates from a man aged 50 or older with acute or convalescent COVID-19. The CDR3 spells CASSSQTETYGYTF. DNA for the CDR3: TGTGCCAGCAGTTCCCAAACAGAGACATATGGCTACACCTTC.